The 9 T cell receptor beta chains reported below all come from one sample, sequenced in a study of T cell responses to AZD1222 COVID-19 vaccine. Here immunoSEQ multiplex PCR was the method, and the copy in TCRdb shows in-frame clones only, minus some. The listing contains about 140,000 clones. Sequencing was performed on peripheral blood. The source of these receptors is an adult in good health.

The V and J genes are TRBV3-1 (or the pseudogene TRBV3-2) and TRBJ2-1; no clear D. Germline V gene lookup returns CDR1 LGHDT and CDR2 YNNKEL (reference sequence). The CDR3 has 20 amino acids. Between the trimmed V and J ends, which lost 0 bases and 0 bases, there was a span of 21 bases. The CDR3 DNA reads TGTGCCAGCAGCCAAGATGGAAACCCCCGAGCGTTGAGCTCCTACAATGAGCAGTTCTTC. This codes for CASSQDGNPRALSSYNEQFF.

The J gene is TRBJ1-6, the V gene TRBV6-6, with unresolved D. The CDR3 loop spans 15 amino acids. Germline CDR1 reads MNHNY; CDR2 reads SVGAGI (reference sequence). Deletions cut 0 bases from V and 4 bases from J, with 7 bases between. CDR3: CASSYSRPYNSPLHF. The CDR3, as DNA: TGTGCCAGCAGTTACTCGCGGCCGTATAATTCACCCCTCCACTTT.

The chain combines TRBV24-1 with TRBJ1-5; possible D gene TRBD1, 5 bases. With 4 bases removed from V and 7 bases from J, the gap between germline ends came to 13 bases. The CDR3 is 14 amino acids. The germline V gene has CDR1 KGHDR and CDR2 SFDVKD. CDR3 DNA: TGTGCCACCAGTGACAGGGACTCCCGCCAGCCCCAGCATTTT. Translation: CATSDRDSRQPQHF.

The CDR3 DNA sequence: TGTGCCAGCAGTTGGGGCCCCTTGAACACTGAAGCTTTCTTT. It codes for CASSWGPLNTEAFF. The V call is TRBV6-2 or TRBV6-3, the J call TRBJ1-1; a possible D gene is TRBD1 (5 bases). The CDR3 runs 14 residues. V lost 4 bases, J lost 0 bases, and 9 bases lay in between. The germline gives CDR1 MNHEY, CDR2 SVGEGT.

The CDR3 reads CASSQGRLAGGPRETQYF. DNA for the CDR3: TGCGCCAGCAGCCAGGGGCGACTAGCGGGGGGGCCCAGGGAGACCCAGTACTTC. This chain links TRBV4-1 with TRBJ2-5; 14 nucleotides align to TRBD2. V dropped 3 bases and J dropped 5; count of bases not matched to a gene: 11. The length of the CDR3 is 18 residues. Looked up from germline, CDR1 is MGHRA and CDR2 is YSYEKL.

The chain couples TRBV4-1 to TRBJ2-2; D is perhaps TRBD1 (5 bases). V lost 0 bases to trimming and J lost 4 bases, with 21 bases between them. The germline V gene encodes CDR1 MGHRA and CDR2 YSYEKL. This CDR3 comprises 19 residues. The DNA of the CDR3 is TGCGCCAGCAGCCAAGAAGGCGGCCTGGGGCGAATTCTCACCGGGGAGCTGTTTTTT. Translation gives CASSQEGGLGRILTGELFF.

The chain carries TRBV18 and TRBJ1-1; no firm D call. This CDR3 region has 17 residues. Germline lookup yields CDR1 KGHSH and CDR2 LQKENI. Deletions cut 2 bases from V and 1 base from J, with 17 bases between. CDR3 sequence reads: CASSPGGGVRGNTEAFF. The CDR3 DNA is TGTGCCAGCTCACCAGGTGGCGGGGTACGGGGGAACACTGAAGCTTTCTTT. The variable domain in full, completed from reference TRBV18 and TRBJ1-1, reads NAGVMQNPRHLVRRRGQEARLRCSPMKGHSHVYWYRQLPEEGLKFMVYLQKENIIDESGMPKERFSAEFPKEGPSILRIQQVVRGDSAAYFCASSPGGGVRGNTEAFFGQGTRLTVV.

The chain links TRBV11-3 to TRBJ2-7; D not resolved. The CDR3 is 14 amino acids. The germline V gene encodes CDR1 SGHNT and CDR2 YENEEA. Trimming left V 0 bases short and J 2 bases short, with 8 bases between. CDR3 nucleotide sequence: TGTGCCAGCAGCTTAGATCTAAGAACCTACGAGCAGTACTTC. This sequence encodes CASSLDLRTYEQYF.

The V and J genes are TRBV2 and TRBJ2-7; D not certain. V lost 2 bases, J lost 6 bases, and 11 bases lay in between. The CDR3 spans 13 residues. Germline CDR1 and CDR2: SNHLY and FYNNEI. Here the CDR3 reads CASSEIGQSEQYF. CDR3 DNA sequence: TGTGCCAGCAGTGAAATTGGCCAATCCGAGCAGTACTTC.